The TCR beta chain under discussion was sequenced for a study of early T cells in non-severe SARS-CoV-2 infection. Turning to the study itself: Sequencing targeted bulk RNA from unsorted whole blood, leaving chains unpaired.

Points from the study as a whole: Private and CD4 specificities were missed by VDJdb matching, skewed to anti-spike CD8.

Attachment of unique molecular identifiers was made to individual cDNA molecules. TCRdb ran MiXCR on the 5' RACE reads and lists one entry per CDR3 protein. The sample contains roughly 51,000 distinct CDR3 sequences, roughly 12% of which appear only once. Per germline, CDR1 SGHAT and CDR2 FQNNGV. V lost 3 bases and J lost 4, with 9 bases in between. CDR3 length: 13 residues. This clonotype has ten or more counts. Antigen specificity is unknown. This receptor was identified in an adult who was a healthcare worker with PCR-confirmed SARS-CoV-2 infection or an uninfected control (not recorded which). Sequencing input: whole blood. The rearrangement joins TRBV11-2 to TRBJ2-5; tentatively, D is TRBD2 (6 bases). CDR3 loop: CASSFPTRETQYF. In nucleotides, the CDR3 is TGTGCCAGCAGCTTTCCGACTAGAGAGACCCAGTACTTC.